These 15 T cell receptor beta chains came from one sample sequenced in a study of T-cell memory formation after mild COVID-19. TCRdb redid the calling of the 5' RACE reads with MiXCR, one entry per CDR3 protein. The sample has a few hundred thousand distinct CDR3 sequences; around 10% are singletons. Sample: PBMCs or a T cell subset sorted from them (not recorded which). Receptors originate from a man aged 18 to 30 who had mild COVID-19 (a few samples of this study predate the infection). Cell type and time point are not known.

Only a few counts were recorded for this clonotype. V is TRBV27 and J is TRBJ1-1; the D gene is possibly TRBD1 (6 bases). This CDR3 contains 13 residues. Germline values: CDR1 MNHEY, CDR2 SMNVEV (reference sequence). V dropped 2 bases and J dropped 10 bases, with 14 bases sitting between them. The CDR3 nucleotides read TGTGCCAGCAGTTTACTGGGGGCGCATACAGCTTTCTTT. Amino acid sequence: CASSLLGAHTAFF.

This clonotype appeared many times. The genes are TRBV15 and TRBJ2-3, with D perhaps matching TRBD2 (6 bases). CDR1 LNHNV and CDR2 YYDKDF come from the germline V gene (reference sequence). This CDR3 region has 15 residues. Trimming took 3 bases from V and 3 from J, leaving 13 bases between them. The CDR3 spells CATSSGGEETDTQYF. The CDR3 nucleotides read TGTGCCACCAGCAGCGGAGGGGAAGAGACAGATACGCAGTATTTT.

This chain joins TRBV28 and TRBJ1-5; D is ambiguous. This CDR3 is built from 13 residues. Germline V gives CDR1 MDHEN, CDR2 SYDVKM. V lost 7 bases, J lost 6 bases, and 13 bases lay in between. CDR3: CASKRGSGQPQHF. The DNA of the CDR3 is TGTGCCAGCAAGCGGGGATCGGGTCAGCCCCAGCATTTT.

This chain joins TRBV3-1 and TRBJ2-7, with TRBD1 matching 9 bases. Germline trimming cut 2 bases from V and 1 base from J; bases unmatched to any gene: 3. The length of the CDR3 is 15 residues. Germline CDR1 and CDR2: LGHDT and YNNKEL (reference sequence). CDR3: CASSQSGTGSYEQYV. In DNA, the CDR3 is TGTGCCAGCAGCCAATCCGGGACAGGGTCCTACGAGCAGTACGTC.

This clonotype appeared a few times. The J gene is TRBJ1-4, the V gene TRBV18; the match to TRBD1 covers 7 bases. The CDR3 sequence is 15 residues long. The germline V gene encodes CDR1 KGHSH and CDR2 LQKENI. Germline trimming cut 0 bases from V and 5 bases from J; bases unmatched to any gene: 3. The DNA of the CDR3 is TGTGCCAGCTCACCACCAATACAGGGGAATGAAAAACTGTTTTTT. This translates into CASSPPIQGNEKLFF.

Comment on this clonotype: Its ends do not fully match the called genes, so a read error is possible. This chain uses TRBV5-1 with TRBJ1-6, with unresolved D. The CDR3 is made up of 12 amino acids. CDR1 SGHRS and CDR2 YFSETQ come from the germline V gene. CDR3 residues: CASSFGEQPLPF. The CDR3 nucleotides are TGCGCCAGCAGCTTCGGCGAGCAACCCCTCCCCTTT. Drawing the rest from reference TRBV5-1 and TRBJ1-6, the complete variable domain is KAGVTQTPRYLIKTRGQQVTLSCSPISGHRSVSWYQQTPGQGLQFLFEYFSETQRNKGNFPGRFSGRQFSNSRSEMNVSTLELGDSALYLCASSFGEQPLPFGNGTRLTVT.

The J gene is TRBJ2-7, the V gene TRBV7-2, with a possible D match to TRBD1 (6 bases). V lost 4 bases to trimming and J lost 3 bases, with 13 bases between them. This CDR3 is 14 amino acids long. Germline loops: CDR1 SGHTA, CDR2 FQGNSA. The CDR3 reads CASSSRTEYYEQYF. The CDR3 coding sequence is TGTGCCAGCAGCTCGAGGACAGAATACTACGAGCAGTACTTC.

This clonotype has ten or more counts. CDR3 DNA sequence: TGTGCCAGCAGCGGATCGGACAGGGGGGATCAGCCCCAGCATTTT. This translates into CASSGSDRGDQPQHF. This chain connects TRBV7-2 to TRBJ1-5, with 10 positions matching TRBD1. The germline gives CDR1 SGHTA, CDR2 FQGNSA. Unmatched junction bases numbered 6, after V lost 5 bases and J lost 5 bases. The length of the CDR3 is 15 residues.

This clonotype showed up just a few times. The V and J genes are TRBV7-2 and TRBJ1-1; D not resolved. Germline values: CDR1 SGHTA, CDR2 FQGNSA. Trimming cost V 5 bases and J 1 base, with 14 bases left between them. The CDR3 extends over 15 amino acids. The CDR3: CASSQAAGRNTEAFF. Written as DNA, the CDR3 is TGTGCCAGCAGCCAAGCGGCCGGAAGGAACACTGAAGCTTTCTTT. The whole variable domain, remainder taken from reference TRBV7-2 and TRBJ1-1, is GAGVSQSPSNKVTEKGKDVELRCDPISGHTALYWYRQSLGQGLEFLIYFQGNSAPDKSGLPSDRFSAERTGGSVSTLTIQRTQQEDSAVYLCASSQAAGRNTEAFFGQGTRLTVV.

The CDR3 loop reads CASSSSGELGGYTF. The DNA of the CDR3 is TGTGCCAGCAGCTCCTCAGGGGAACTTGGTGGCTACACCTTC. The chain combines TRBV7-9 with TRBJ1-2; TRBD1 is a possible D gene (6 bases). Germline values: CDR1 SEHNR, CDR2 FQNEAQ (reference sequence). The CDR3 sequence is 14 residues long. The germline V and J ends were trimmed by 4 bases and 7 bases, with 16 bases remaining between them.

This clonotype was seen a handful of times. CDR3 in amino acids: CASSPLAGPYEQYF. DNA of the CDR3: TGTGCCAGCAGCCCCTTAGCGGGGCCCTACGAGCAGTACTTC. The chain uses TRBV7-8 and TRBJ2-7; 8 bases fit TRBD2. This CDR3 has 14 residues. With 5 bases clipped from V and 2 bases from J, the junction kept 5 bases outside the gene matches. Germline V gene data show CDR1 as SGHVS and CDR2 as FQNEAQ.

This clonotype appeared a few times. The chain combines TRBV7-8 with TRBJ1-4, with D possibly TRBD1 on 6 matching bases. CDR1 is SGHVS and CDR2 is FQNEAQ in the germline V gene. The CDR3 length is 16 residues. V was trimmed by 6 bases and J by 2 bases, leaving 16 bases between them. In DNA form, the CDR3 reads TGTGCCAGCAGGCCTCGGGGGGGCCCCACTAATGAAAAACTGTTTTTT. Translating it yields CASRPRGGPTNEKLFF.

This clonotype was seen a few times. The chain combines TRBV10-2 with TRBJ2-5; D perhaps matches TRBD2 (6 bases). Germline CDR1 and CDR2: WSHSY and SAAADI. Deletions cut 4 bases from V and 5 bases from J, with 11 bases between. This CDR3 spans 13 amino acids. CDR3 residues: CASSAGLRETQYF. Written as DNA, the CDR3 is TGCGCCAGCAGTGCTGGACTAAGGGAGACCCAGTACTTC.

Only a few counts were recorded for this clonotype. The chain is built from TRBV28 and TRBJ1-4; D is unclear. From germline, CDR1 is MDHEN and CDR2 SYDVKM. V gave up 5 bases and J gave up 8 bases, with 6 bases separating them. This CDR3 comprises 11 residues. The CDR3 nucleotides are TGTGCCAGCAGTGTGACAGAAAAACTGTTTTTT. Translation: CASSVTEKLFF.

This clonotype was seen more than once but under ten times. The V gene is TRBV7-2, the J gene TRBJ2-5, with no clear D. The CDR3 extends over 14 amino acids. Germline lookup yields CDR1 SGHTA and CDR2 FQGNSA. The V end lost 5 bases, the J end lost 1 base, and 11 bases lay between the germline ends. The CDR3 coding sequence is TGTGCCAGCAGCCCTACAGTTTCCCAAGAGACCCAGTACTTC. Encoded protein: CASSPTVSQETQYF.